Presented here are 10 T cell receptor beta chains from one specimen sequenced in a study of T cells in Graves' hyperthyroidism and ophthalmopathy. TCR beta CDR3 region amplification was performed from RNA transcripts. When the TCR CDR3 underwent first-round RT-PCR, the HTBI primer set was used. MiXCR, applied by TCRdb to the multiplex PCR reads, yields one record per CDR3 protein. Of over 500,000 distinct CDR3 sequences in the sample, approximately 48% were seen once. The sample consisted of peripheral blood or thyroid tissue (not recorded which). These receptors all stem from an adult woman with Graves' disease, either hyperthyroidism or ophthalmopathy (not recorded which).

This chain joins TRBV15 and TRBJ1-1; no firm D call. This CDR3 has 14 residues. Germline V gives CDR1 LNHNV, CDR2 YYDKDF (reference sequence). The V end was cut by 3 bases, the J end by 6 bases, with 14 bases between. The chain's CDR3 is CATSRDAGGPEAFF. Here the CDR3 DNA reads TGTGCCACCAGCAGGGATGCAGGAGGCCCTGAAGCTTTCTTT.

V and J are TRBV7-3 and TRBJ1-6, with 7 bases fitting TRBD1. The CDR3 length is 13 residues. From germline, CDR1 is SGHTA and CDR2 FQGTGA. The V segment lost 4 bases and the J segment 10 bases; nucleotides outside the gene matches: 4. CDR3 sequence (DNA): TGTGCCAGCAGCTCTGACAGGGACTCACCCCTCCACTTT. Translating it yields CASSSDRDSPLHF.

The rearrangement joins TRBV20-1 to TRBJ1-1; TRBD1 aligns across 7 bases. Per the germline V gene, CDR1 is DFQATT and CDR2 is SNEGSKA (reference sequence). Losses at the gene ends were 5 bases for V and 2 bases for J; bases not matched to a gene: 8. The length of the CDR3 is 14 residues. The CDR3 bases are TGCAGTGCTCCCGGGGGGACAGCCAACACTGAAGCTTTCTTT. Its translation is CSAPGGTANTEAFF.

V and J are TRBV25-1 and TRBJ1-1, with 8 bases lining up with TRBD1. With V trimmed by 9 bases and J by 3 bases, 12 bases remained unmatched. This CDR3 contains 15 residues. CDR1 and CDR2 (germline): MGHDK, SYGVNS. CDR3 sequence reads: CASSIWRQGYTEAFF. CDR3 DNA: TGTGCCAGTAGTATCTGGCGACAGGGGTACACTGAAGCTTTCTTT. The full variable domain, rest sourced from reference TRBV25-1 and TRBJ1-1, is EADIYQTPRYLVIGTGKKITLECSQTMGHDKMYWYQQDPGMELHLIHYSYGVNSTEKGDLSSESTVSRIRTEHFPLTLESARPSHTSQYLCASSIWRQGYTEAFFGQGTRLTVV.

This clonotype was detected many times. The chain uses TRBV19 and TRBJ2-5; 7 bases fit TRBD1. The CDR3 runs to 12 residues. Germline assignment: CDR1 LNHDA and CDR2 SQIVND (reference sequence). Trimming at V came to 3 bases and at J to 12 bases, leaving 7 bases not matched to a gene. CDR3 amino acids: CASSMGTAPEYF. DNA of the CDR3: TGTGCCAGTAGTATGGGGACAGCCCCAGAGTACTTC.

Notes on this clonotype: One end of the junction does not line up with germline, which may come from a read error. The V and J genes are TRBV7-3 and TRBJ2-3, with a possible D match to TRBD2 (6 bases). Germline lookup yields CDR1 SGHTA and CDR2 FQGTGA. This CDR3 is 15 amino acids long. CDR3 sequence: CASSSTGGSTDTQYF. The CDR3 nucleotides are TGTGCCAGTAGCTCGACTGGGGGGAGCACAGATACGCAGTATTTT.

Concerning this clonotype itself: This could be a read error, since a much larger clone is one nucleotide away. This chain links TRBV4-3 with TRBJ2-7, with TRBD1 matching 8 bases. CDR1 and CDR2 (germline): LGHNA, YSLEER. This CDR3 contains 16 residues. The V gene end was trimmed by 1 base and the J gene end by 1 base; junction bases not matched to a gene: 6. The CDR3 bases are TGCGCCAGCAGCCAAGTACCAGGGGGCCGTTCCTACGAGCAGTACTTC. Translating gives CASSQVPGGRSYEQYF.

This clonotype was recorded many times. This chain links TRBV5-6 with TRBJ1-5, with D tentatively TRBD1 (5 bases). This CDR3 spans 16 amino acids. The V end was cut by 5 bases, the J end by 0 bases, with 15 bases between. Germline V gives CDR1 SGHDT, CDR2 YYEEEE. The CDR3 DNA is TGTGCCAGCAGGGGGGGAGGGCCTAATAGCAATCAGCCCCAGCATTTT. It is translated as CASRGGGPNSNQPQHF.

This clonotype was counted only a few times. The gene calls are TRBV29-1 and TRBJ2-7; the D gene is possibly TRBD1 (6 bases). Trimming shortened V by 1 base and J by 6 bases, and 19 bases separated the two germline ends. Looked up from germline, CDR1 is SQVTM and CDR2 is ANQGSEA. This CDR3 has 15 amino acids. CDR3: CSVEGGQWNGGEQYF. For the CDR3, the DNA is TGCAGCGTTGAAGGGGGGCAGTGGAATGGCGGCGAGCAGTACTTC.

In this sample, this clonotype turned up many times. This chain joins TRBV7-9 and TRBJ2-6; 8 bases align to TRBD1. CDR1 and CDR2 from the germline V gene are SEHNR and FQNEAQ (reference sequence). Trimming cost V 4 bases and J 0 bases; bases outside gene matches: 8. The CDR3 has 18 residues. The CDR3: CASSYGRGPSSGANVLTF. CDR3 sequence (DNA): TGTGCCAGCAGCTACGGCAGGGGGCCGAGCTCTGGGGCCAACGTCCTGACTTTC.